This is a list of T cell receptor beta chains from one sample in a study of control samples from healthy donors and cancer patients. The repertoire was sequenced with immunoSEQ multiplex PCR; TCRdb's copy has only in-frame clones and lacks some. Among around 63,000 clones listed, around 87% were seen once. Sample: PBMCs. These receptors were obtained from a woman in her forties or fifties with head and neck cancer. Each CDR3 is given with its conserved first and last residue. A D gene is named only where the DNA matches it firmly. Size is stated for part of the rows, as once, few or many counts, or as a class when the clone is expanded.

CDR3aa: CASSFTGYTEAFF; CDR3nt: TGTGCCAGCAGTTTCACGGGGTATACTGAAGCTTTCTTT; abundance: .; d_gene: .; j_gene: TRBJ1-1; v_gene: TRBV12-3/TRBV12-4
CDR3aa: CASSMVQSNQPQHF; CDR3nt: TGTGCCAGTAGTATGGTCCAGAGCAATCAGCCCCAGCATTTT; abundance: .; d_gene: .; j_gene: TRBJ1-5; v_gene: TRBV19
CDR3aa: CASSYSPFTEAFF; CDR3nt: TGTGCCAGCAGCTACTCCCCTTTCACCGAAGCTTTCTTT; abundance: few; d_gene: .; j_gene: TRBJ1-1; v_gene: TRBV7-2
CDR3aa: CASSYPGTGVGNTIYF; CDR3nt: TGTGCCAGCAGTTACCCCGGGACAGGGGTTGGAAACACCATATATTTT; abundance: .; d_gene: TRBD1; j_gene: TRBJ1-3; v_gene: TRBV6-6
CDR3aa: CASSPGQGAAFF; CDR3nt: TGTGCCAGCAGCCCTGGACAGGGAGCAGCTTTCTTT; abundance: .; d_gene: TRBD1; j_gene: TRBJ1-1; v_gene: TRBV5-4
CDR3aa: CASSLGAGNTDTQYF; CDR3nt: TGTGCCAGCAGCTTGGGAGCGGGAAACACAGATACGCAGTATTTT; abundance: .; d_gene: TRBD2; j_gene: TRBJ2-3; v_gene: TRBV7-9
CDR3aa: CASSSRGWGTPQETQYF; CDR3nt: TGTGCCAGCAGCTCTAGGGGTTGGGGGACACCCCAAGAGACCCAGTACTTC; abundance: .; d_gene: .; j_gene: TRBJ2-5; v_gene: TRBV7-9
CDR3aa: CASRQGLAGNTGELFF; CDR3nt: TGTGCCAGCAGACAGGGACTAGCGGGAAACACCGGGGAGCTGTTTTTT; abundance: .; d_gene: TRBD2; j_gene: TRBJ2-2; v_gene: TRBV7-2
CDR3aa: CASSTGREIPDGYTF; CDR3nt: TGTGCCAGCAGTACGGGACGTGAGATTCCCGATGGCTACACCTTC; abundance: .; d_gene: .; j_gene: TRBJ1-2; v_gene: TRBV27
CDR3aa: CASSPTSHLGGVTGELFF; CDR3nt: TGTGCCAGCAGCCCAACCAGTCACCTGGGGGGGGTGACCGGGGAGCTGTTTTTT; abundance: .; d_gene: TRBD2; j_gene: TRBJ2-2; v_gene: TRBV9
CDR3aa: CASNPEGTGNTIYF; CDR3nt: TGTGCCAGCAACCCAGAGGGGACTGGAAACACCATATATTTT; abundance: .; d_gene: .; j_gene: TRBJ1-3; v_gene: TRBV9
CDR3aa: CASHNLGGSDTQYF; CDR3nt: TGTGCCAGCCATAATCTTGGGGGGTCAGATACGCAGTATTTT; abundance: .; d_gene: .; j_gene: TRBJ2-3; v_gene: TRBV7-8
CDR3aa: CASTRAGYSSDTQYF; CDR3nt: TGTGCCAGCACCCGAGCAGGGTATTCGTCAGATACGCAGTATTTT; abundance: once; d_gene: .; j_gene: TRBJ2-3; v_gene: TRBV28
CDR3aa: CASSPQGAGAWSEQYF; CDR3nt: TGTGCCAGCAGCCCGCAGGGAGCGGGGGCTTGGAGTGAGCAGTACTTC; abundance: .; d_gene: TRBD2; j_gene: TRBJ2-7; v_gene: TRBV7-9
CDR3aa: CASSPLSTTGANEQFF; CDR3nt: TGTGCCAGCAGTCCCCTATCGACCACCGGAGCAAATGAGCAGTTCTTC; abundance: .; d_gene: .; j_gene: TRBJ2-1; v_gene: TRBV27
CDR3aa: CARIRTGEVETQYF; CDR3nt: TGCGCCAGGATACGAACAGGGGAGGTAGAGACCCAGTACTTC; abundance: once; d_gene: .; j_gene: TRBJ2-5; v_gene: TRBV10-2
CDR3aa: CASSSNSGNTIYF; CDR3nt: TGTGCCAGCTCTTCCAACTCTGGAAACACCATATATTTT; abundance: few; d_gene: .; j_gene: TRBJ1-3; v_gene: TRBV2
CDR3aa: CASSQETTSGCPYEQYF; CDR3nt: TGTGCCAGCAGCCAAGAGACGACTAGCGGGTGCCCCTACGAGCAGTACTTC; abundance: .; d_gene: TRBD2; j_gene: TRBJ2-7; v_gene: TRBV3-1/TRBV3-2
CDR3aa: CASSSLERGVQFF; CDR3nt: TGTGCCAGCAGTTCGTTGGAGCGGGGGGTTCAGTTCTTC; abundance: .; d_gene: TRBD2; j_gene: TRBJ2-1; v_gene: TRBV28
CDR3aa: CASSIGLAATGELFF; CDR3nt: TGTGCCAGCAGCATAGGACTAGCGGCAACCGGGGAGCTGTTTTTT; abundance: .; d_gene: TRBD2; j_gene: TRBJ2-2; v_gene: TRBV7-2
CDR3aa: CAWILPGLGANEQFF; CDR3nt: TGTGCCTGGATCCTGCCGGGACTAGGGGCCAATGAGCAGTTCTTC; abundance: .; d_gene: TRBD2; j_gene: TRBJ2-1; v_gene: TRBV30
CDR3aa: CASSSTRSSGNTIYF; CDR3nt: TGTGCCAGCAGCTCAACACGGAGCTCTGGAAACACCATATATTTT; abundance: .; d_gene: .; j_gene: TRBJ1-3; v_gene: TRBV11-2
CDR3aa: CASSQDRPEAFF; CDR3nt: TGTGCCAGCAGCCAAGACAGGCCTGAAGCTTTCTTT; abundance: .; d_gene: .; j_gene: TRBJ1-1; v_gene: TRBV6-6
CDR3aa: CASNTGTSYEQYF; CDR3nt: TGTGCCAGCAACACAGGTACCTCCTACGAGCAGTACTTC; abundance: .; d_gene: .; j_gene: TRBJ2-7; v_gene: TRBV12-3/TRBV12-4
CDR3aa: CASTLAGVTDTQYF; CDR3nt: TGTGCCAGCACCCTAGCGGGGGTCACAGATACGCAGTATTTT; abundance: .; d_gene: TRBD2; j_gene: TRBJ2-3; v_gene: TRBV28
CDR3aa: CASSLRGGVLTGELFF; CDR3nt: TGTGCCAGCAGCTTGAGGGGCGGGGTGCTTACCGGGGAGCTGTTTTTT; abundance: .; d_gene: .; j_gene: TRBJ2-2; v_gene: TRBV5-5
CDR3aa: CASSESGGSGNTIYF; CDR3nt: TGTGCCAGCAGTGAAAGCGGGGGCTCTGGAAACACCATATATTTT; abundance: .; d_gene: .; j_gene: TRBJ1-3; v_gene: TRBV2